The clone carrying this T cell receptor beta chain has only a few counts. Data came from immunoSEQ multiplex PCR; TCRdb stores just in-frame clones and leaves some out. The sample shows 40,000 to 50,000 clones, more than 75% of them seen only once. This record belongs to a study of blood T cell repertoires in COVID-19. CDR3 length: 13 amino acids. Germline V gives CDR1 ENHRY, CDR2 SYGVKD. Trimming cost V 6 bases and J 6 bases, with 12 bases left between them. The chain recombines TRBV10-3 with TRBJ1-3; possibly TRBD1 for D (6 bases). Sequencing was carried out using peripheral blood. This TCR was sampled from a man aged 50 to 60 with active COVID-19. The CDR3 DNA sequence: TGTGCCATCAGGGAGGGGACATTAAACACCATATATTTT. Translated, it gives CAIREGTLNTIYF.